This record concerns one TCR beta chain sequence. The record originates from a study of blood T cell repertoires in COVID-19. Background on the study: Acute and convalescent COVID-19 samples came from the United States, Italy and Spain.

Between the trimmed V and J ends, which lost 1 base and 3 bases, there was a span of 12 bases. Germline-derived CDR1 and CDR2 are MDHEN and SYDVKM. This CDR3 is 15 amino acids long. Measured with immunoSEQ multiplex PCR; TCRdb has only the in-frame clones, and not every one. The sample includes about 220,000 clones, about three quarters of them seen just once. The gene calls are TRBV28 and TRBJ1-2; TRBD1 might be the D (6 bases). The sequencing sample was made of peripheral blood. The TCR sequence derives from a woman aged 70-85 years with acute or convalescent COVID-19. CDR3 amino acids: CASSLSGAQDYGYTF. The DNA for the CDR3 is TGTGCCAGCAGTTTATCAGGGGCGCAAGACTATGGCTACACCTTC.